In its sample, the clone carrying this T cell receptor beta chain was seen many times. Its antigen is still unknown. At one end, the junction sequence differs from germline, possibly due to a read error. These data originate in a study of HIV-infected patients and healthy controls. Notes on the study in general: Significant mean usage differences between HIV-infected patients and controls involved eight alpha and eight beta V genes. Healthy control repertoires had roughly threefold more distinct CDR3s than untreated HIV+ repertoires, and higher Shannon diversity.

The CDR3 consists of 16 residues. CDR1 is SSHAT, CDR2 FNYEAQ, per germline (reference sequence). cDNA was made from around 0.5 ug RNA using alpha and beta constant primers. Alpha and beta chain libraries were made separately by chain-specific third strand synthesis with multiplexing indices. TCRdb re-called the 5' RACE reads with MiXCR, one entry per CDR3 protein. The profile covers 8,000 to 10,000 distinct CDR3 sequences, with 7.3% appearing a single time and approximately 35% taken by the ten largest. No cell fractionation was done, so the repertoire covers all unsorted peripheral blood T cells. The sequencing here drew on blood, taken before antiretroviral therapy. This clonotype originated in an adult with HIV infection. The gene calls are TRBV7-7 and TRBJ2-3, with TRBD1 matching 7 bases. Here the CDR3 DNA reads TGTGCTAGCAGCCCAATCCCGGGACAGCACCCAGATACGCAGTATTTT. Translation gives CASSPIPGQHPDTQYF.